The 20 T cell receptor beta chains presented below share a single source sample, sequenced in a study of T-cell memory formation after mild COVID-19 (dated by TCRdb to the early 2020s). Library preparation was by 5' RACE. The sample was run on an Illumina NovaSeq 6000. The public reads were quality trimmed at Q25 with fastp and then assembled into clones with MiXCR by TCRdb, keeping productive beta chains. Every entry covers one CDR3 protein and lists the most common genes and DNA from its rows. This sample has hundreds of thousands of distinct CDR3 sequences in its table, and about 20% of those were observed once. The ten largest clones add up to approximately 8% of the sample. Material: PBMCs or a T cell subset sorted from them (not recorded which). These receptor sequences come from an adult woman who had mild COVID-19 (a few samples of this study predate the infection). The sample titles of this study are shuffled in the database, so cell type and time point are left out; the donor was told from shared clones.

This sequence joins TRBV5-1 and TRBJ2-3; D gene unclear. V gave up 0 bases and J gave up 4 bases, with 12 bases separating them. This CDR3 region has 15 residues. The germline CDR1 and CDR2 sequences are SGHRS and YFSETQ. DNA for the CDR3: TGCGCCAGCAGCTTGGGGATCGGGTGGTCAGATACGCAGTATTTT. It is translated as CASSLGIGWSDTQYF.

The chain employs TRBV24-1 and TRBJ2-1, with TRBD2 matching over 7 bases. With V trimmed by 3 bases and J by 6 bases, 7 bases remained unmatched. This CDR3 has 15 amino acids. Germline V CDR1 and CDR2: KGHDR, SFDVKD. CDR3 loop: CATSDILAGPNEQFF. CDR3 nucleotides: TGTGCCACCAGTGATATATTAGCGGGCCCCAATGAGCAGTTCTTC.

Only a few counts were recorded for this clonotype. The chain links TRBV6-6 to TRBJ1-5; 9 bases are shared with TRBD1. V shed 3 bases, J shed 8 bases, and the junction held 17 bases outside the gene matches. Germline CDR1 reads MNHNY; CDR2 reads SVGAGI (reference sequence). CDR3 length: 18 amino acids. CDR3 nucleotide sequence: TGTGCCAGCAGTTATCCGACAGGGGGACCCCAACCCGGAGAGCCCCAGCATTTT. It codes for CASSYPTGGPQPGEPQHF.

This clonotype was picked up a small number of times. CDR3 region: CASSLTRTVSYEQYF. The DNA for the CDR3 is TGTGCCAGCAGCTTAACTCGGACGGTCTCCTACGAGCAGTACTTC. This chain links TRBV7-8 with TRBJ2-7; D ambiguous. V lost 2 bases and J lost 0, with 11 bases in between. Looked up from germline, CDR1 is SGHVS and CDR2 is FQNEAQ. The CDR3 length is 15 residues.

This clonotype was seen more than once but under ten times. The chain is built from TRBV12-3 or TRBV12-4 and TRBJ2-1; TRBD2 might be the D (6 bases). There are 11 residues in the CDR3. V gave up 3 bases and J gave up 12 bases, with 9 bases separating them. For the CDR3, the DNA is TGTGCCAGCAGTTTCGGGACTTCGCAGTTCTTC. It is translated as CASSFGTSQFF.

This chain links TRBV7-9 with TRBJ2-7; D tentatively reads TRBD1 or TRBD2 (5 bases each). The CDR3 loop spans 17 amino acids. Germline V CDR1 and CDR2: SEHNR, FQNEAQ (reference sequence). V lost 5 bases to trimming and J lost 2 bases, with 22 bases between them. The CDR3 sequence is CASSPPRWGPLAYEQYF. In DNA form, the CDR3 reads TGTGCCAGCAGCCCCCCCCGGTGGGGACCCCTGGCCTACGAGCAGTACTTC.

V and J are TRBV7-8 and TRBJ1-4; D is perhaps TRBD1 (6 bases). CDR3 length equals 16 residues. Per germline, CDR1 SGHVS and CDR2 FQNEAQ. The V gene lost 5 bases and the J gene lost 6 bases, with 19 bases spanning the gap. The CDR3 reads CASSPGVQGWYEKLFF. CDR3 in DNA: TGTGCCAGCAGCCCAGGAGTACAGGGCTGGTATGAAAAACTGTTTTTT.

This clonotype was observed a handful of times. The chain combines TRBV20-1 with TRBJ2-1; D is possibly TRBD1 (7 bases). This CDR3 comprises 17 residues. The germline gives CDR1 DFQATT, CDR2 SNEGSKA (reference sequence). V gave up 0 bases and J gave up 3 bases, with 18 bases separating them. The CDR3 DNA sequence: TGCAGTGCTAGAGATCGACAGGGAGGTAGCGTCTACAATGAGCAGTTCTTC. As protein: CSARDRQGGSVYNEQFF.

This clonotype has just a few counts. The rearrangement links TRBV7-2 to TRBJ2-3; TRBD1 matches 8 bases. Germline CDR1 reads SGHTA; CDR2 reads FQGNSA. CDR3 length equals 16 residues. J was trimmed by 0 bases and V by 5 bases; bases with no gene match: 7. DNA of the CDR3: TGTGCCAGCAGCACAAGACAGGGGAAGAGCACAGATACGCAGTATTTT. Protein sequence: CASSTRQGKSTDTQYF. Together with reference TRBV7-2 and TRBJ2-3, the CDR3 gives the full variable domain: GAGVSQSPSNKVTEKGKDVELRCDPISGHTALYWYRQSLGQGLEFLIYFQGNSAPDKSGLPSDRFSAERTGGSVSTLTIQRTQQEDSAVYLCASSTRQGKSTDTQYFGPGTRLTVL.

This clonotype turned up a few times. The V gene is TRBV7-3, the J gene TRBJ1-1; TRBD1 aligns across 9 bases. Germline CDR1 is SGHTA and CDR2 is FQGTGA. The CDR3 consists of 13 residues. With 5 bases clipped from V and 9 bases from J, the junction kept 7 bases outside the gene matches. The CDR3 DNA reads TGTGCCAGCAGCCCCGGACAGGGGTATCAAGCTTTCTTT. It translates to CASSPGQGYQAFF.

The chain is built from TRBV4-1 and TRBJ2-3; D might be TRBD2 (5 bases). With 3 bases removed from V and 2 bases from J, the gap between germline ends came to 15 bases. Looked up from germline, CDR1 is MGHRA and CDR2 is YSYEKL. The CDR3 covers 16 residues. CDR3 in amino acids: CASSQEAAYSTDTQYF. The CDR3 nucleotides are TGCGCCAGCAGCCAGGAGGCAGCTTACTCCACAGATACGCAGTATTTT.

The chain combines TRBV9 with TRBJ2-1; possibly TRBD1 for D (6 bases). Germline V gene lookup returns CDR1 SGDLS and CDR2 YYNGEE. Trimming left V 0 bases short and J 4 bases short, with 8 bases between. This CDR3 has 14 residues. The CDR3 bases are TGTGCCAGCAGCGTAGATGACAGGTACAATGAGCAGTTCTTC. Translating it yields CASSVDDRYNEQFF.

V gene TRBV5-4 combines with J gene TRBJ1-1, with D hard to call. Germline CDR1 is SGHNT and CDR2 is YYREEE (reference sequence). V lost 2 bases to trimming and J lost 2 bases, with 7 bases between them. The CDR3 has 13 residues. CDR3 amino acids: CASSFWGNTEAFF. For the CDR3, the DNA is TGTGCCAGCAGCTTTTGGGGAAACACTGAAGCTTTCTTT.

This sequence joins TRBV27 and TRBJ1-5; D gene ambiguous. The CDR3 is made up of 17 amino acids. Germline V CDR1 and CDR2: MNHEY, SMNVEV (reference sequence). V shed 0 bases and J shed 5 bases, with 17 bases lying between them. As DNA, the CDR3 is TGTGCCAGCAGTTTATCTGGCGGTACTTTACTTCATCAGCCCCAGCATTTT. Translation gives CASSLSGGTLLHQPQHF.

This chain uses TRBV2 with TRBJ1-1; 8 bases agree with TRBD1. Germline values: CDR1 SNHLY, CDR2 FYNNEI. Trimming took 6 bases from V and 6 from J; bases not matched to a gene: 6. The CDR3 totals 13 residues. CDR3 in amino acids: CASRPTGVPEAFF. The CDR3 region has the DNA TGTGCCAGCAGGCCGACAGGGGTCCCTGAAGCTTTCTTT.

This clonotype was found a few times. This chain uses TRBV5-4 with TRBJ1-1; a weak D match, TRBD1 (6 bases). In germline, CDR1 is SGHNT, CDR2 YYREEE (reference sequence). Deletions cut 0 bases from V and 6 bases from J, with 12 bases between. The CDR3 contains 14 residues. As DNA, the CDR3 is TGTGCCAGCAGCTTGGGGGGCTCAGGGGCTGAAGCTTTCTTT. This translates into CASSLGGSGAEAFF.

The chain couples TRBV7-2 to TRBJ2-3, with a possible D match to TRBD2 (5 bases). Trimming removed 10 bases from V and 6 bases from J, with 14 bases in between. The CDR3 runs 12 residues. Germline assignment: CDR1 SGHTA and CDR2 FQGNSA. The CDR3 bases are TGTGCCACCTCAGCGGAATTGGATACGCAGTATTTT. Its translation is CATSAELDTQYF.

This sequence joins TRBV29-1 and TRBJ2-1, with 14 bases matching TRBD2. The trim removed 3 bases at V and 16 bases at J, leaving 17 bases unmatched. Germline V gives CDR1 SQVTM, CDR2 ANQGSEA. This CDR3 spans 16 amino acids. In DNA, the CDR3 is TGCAGCGTTGAGAGGCCGGGGACTAGCGGGGGCCCAGGGGACTTCTTC. It is translated as CSVERPGTSGGPGDFF.

The chain has TRBV7-2 and TRBJ2-3; D is uncertain. CDR1 is SGHTA, CDR2 FQGNSA, per germline. This CDR3 is 13 amino acids long. V dropped 5 bases and J dropped 1 base, with 7 bases sitting between them. The CDR3 is CASSGSRTDTQYF. The CDR3 coding sequence is TGTGCCAGCAGCGGTAGCCGCACAGATACGCAGTATTTT.

The rearrangement joins TRBV20-1 to TRBJ2-1; maybe TRBD1 (6 bases). Germline loops: CDR1 DFQATT, CDR2 SNEGSKA (reference sequence). V was pared by 5 bases and J by 1 base, with 15 bases between. The CDR3 consists of 15 residues. CDR3 nucleotides: TGCAGTGCTGGGACAATAGGGGTTTCCTACAATGAGCAGTTCTTC. Residues: CSAGTIGVSYNEQFF.